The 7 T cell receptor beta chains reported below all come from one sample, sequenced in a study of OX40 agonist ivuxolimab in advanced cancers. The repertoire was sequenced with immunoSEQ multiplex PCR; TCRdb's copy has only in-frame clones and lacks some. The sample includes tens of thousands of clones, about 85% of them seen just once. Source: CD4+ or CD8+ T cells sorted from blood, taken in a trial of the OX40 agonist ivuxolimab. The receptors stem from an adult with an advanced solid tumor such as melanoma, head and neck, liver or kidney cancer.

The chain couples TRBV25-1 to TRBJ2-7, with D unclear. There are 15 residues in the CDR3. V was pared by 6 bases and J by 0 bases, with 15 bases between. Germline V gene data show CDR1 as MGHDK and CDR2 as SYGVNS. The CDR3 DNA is TGTGCCAGCAGCGATTTCCAGGAGAGCTCCTACGAGCAGTACTTC. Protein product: CASSDFQESSYEQYF.

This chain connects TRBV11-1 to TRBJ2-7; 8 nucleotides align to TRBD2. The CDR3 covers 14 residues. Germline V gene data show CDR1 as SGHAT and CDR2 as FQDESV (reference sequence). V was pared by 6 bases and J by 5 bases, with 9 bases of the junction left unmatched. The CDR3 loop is CASRAGVMNNEQYF. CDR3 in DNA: TGTGCCAGCAGAGCGGGGGTCATGAACAACGAGCAGTACTTC.

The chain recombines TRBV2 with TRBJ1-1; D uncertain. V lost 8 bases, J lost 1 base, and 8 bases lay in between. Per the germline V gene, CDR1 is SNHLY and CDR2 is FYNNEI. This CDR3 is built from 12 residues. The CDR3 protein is CASGFANTEAFF. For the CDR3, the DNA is TGTGCCAGCGGGTTCGCGAACACTGAAGCTTTCTTT.

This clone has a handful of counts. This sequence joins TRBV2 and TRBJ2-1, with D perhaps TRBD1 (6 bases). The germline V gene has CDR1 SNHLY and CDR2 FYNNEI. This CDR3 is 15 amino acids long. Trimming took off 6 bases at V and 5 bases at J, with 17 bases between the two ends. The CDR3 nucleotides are TGTGCCAGCAGGGACAGCATATTGACTGACAATGAGCAGTTCTTC. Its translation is CASRDSILTDNEQFF.

CDR3 coding DNA: TGTGCCAGCAGCGTAGGTCAGCGCTCCTACGAGCAGTACTTC. Its protein is CASSVGQRSYEQYF. The chain recombines TRBV9 with TRBJ2-7; D is undetermined. Germline V gene sequence: CDR1 SGDLS, CDR2 YYNGEE. CDR3 length: 14 residues. Deletions cut 0 bases from V and 0 bases from J, with 7 bases between.

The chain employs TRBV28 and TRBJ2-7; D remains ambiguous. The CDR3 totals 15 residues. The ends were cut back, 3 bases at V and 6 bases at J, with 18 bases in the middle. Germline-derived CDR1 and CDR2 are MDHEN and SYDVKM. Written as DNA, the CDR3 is TGTGCCAGCAGTTTGCGACAAGGAAGCGTAACCGAGCAGTACTTC. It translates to CASSLRQGSVTEQYF.

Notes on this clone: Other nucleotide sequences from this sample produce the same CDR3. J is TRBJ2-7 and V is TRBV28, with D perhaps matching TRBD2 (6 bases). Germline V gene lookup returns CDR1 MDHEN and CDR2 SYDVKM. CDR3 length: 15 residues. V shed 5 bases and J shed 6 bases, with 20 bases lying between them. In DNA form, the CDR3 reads TGTGCCAGCAGTGGCGGAGGGGACCTCTCTACCGAGCAGTACTTC. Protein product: CASSGGGDLSTEQYF.